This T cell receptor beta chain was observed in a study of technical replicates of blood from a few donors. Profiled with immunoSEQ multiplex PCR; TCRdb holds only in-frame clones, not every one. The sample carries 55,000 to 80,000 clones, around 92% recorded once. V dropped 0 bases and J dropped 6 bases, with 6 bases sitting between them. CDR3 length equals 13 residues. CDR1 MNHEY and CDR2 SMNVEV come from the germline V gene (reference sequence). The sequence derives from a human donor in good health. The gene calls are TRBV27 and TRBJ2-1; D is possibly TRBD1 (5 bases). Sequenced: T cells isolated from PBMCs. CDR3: CASSLSGANEQFF. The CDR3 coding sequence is TGTGCCAGCAGTTTATCAGGGGCCAATGAGCAGTTCTTC.